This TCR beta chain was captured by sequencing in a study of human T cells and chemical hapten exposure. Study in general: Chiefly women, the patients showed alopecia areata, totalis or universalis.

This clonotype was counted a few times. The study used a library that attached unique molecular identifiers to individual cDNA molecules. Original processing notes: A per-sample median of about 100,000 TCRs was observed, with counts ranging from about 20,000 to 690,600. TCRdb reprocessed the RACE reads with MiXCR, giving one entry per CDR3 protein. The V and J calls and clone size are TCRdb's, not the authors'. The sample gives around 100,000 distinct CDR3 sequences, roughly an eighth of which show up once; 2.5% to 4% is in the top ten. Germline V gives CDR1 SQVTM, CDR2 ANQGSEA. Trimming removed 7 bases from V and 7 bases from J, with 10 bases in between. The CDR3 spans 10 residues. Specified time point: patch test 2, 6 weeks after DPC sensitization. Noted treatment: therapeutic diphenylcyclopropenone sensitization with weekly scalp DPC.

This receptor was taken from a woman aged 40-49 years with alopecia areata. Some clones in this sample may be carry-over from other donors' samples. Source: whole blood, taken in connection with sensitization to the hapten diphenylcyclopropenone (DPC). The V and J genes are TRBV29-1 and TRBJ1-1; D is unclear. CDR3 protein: CSASWGEAFF. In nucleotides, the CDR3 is TGCAGCGCTAGCTGGGGTGAAGCTTTCTTT.